Sequencing of this T cell receptor beta chain was carried out in a study of Graves' ophthalmopathy and Graves' hyperthyroidism. On the study more broadly: Specimen type is peripheral blood, obtained at initial diagnosis before any treatment. Study conclusions and caveats: This model predicted ophthalmopathy progression (sensitivity roughly 70%, specificity about 72%). Among expanded thyroid clonotypes above 0.001 frequency, most also occurred in blood.

The V segment lost 1 base and the J segment 0 bases; nucleotides outside the gene matches: 9. CDR3 length: 19 residues. Germline loops: CDR1 LGHDT, CDR2 YNNKEL (reference sequence). Moderate-to-severe activity, CAS at least 3, NOSPECS at least 4 and duration under 3 months characterized donors with ophthalmopathy. This clonotype occurred a few times. Its matching antigen is unknown. TCR beta CDR3 amplification used RNA transcripts. An opening RT-PCR round employed HTBI primers and preceded a second-round multiplex PCR. Each CDR3 protein gets one entry after TCRdb re-called the multiplex PCR reads with MiXCR. The sample yields about 400,000 distinct CDR3 sequences, about 17% seen once.

This TCR came from a woman between 18 and 30 years old with Graves' ophthalmopathy. Sequences were obtained from peripheral blood. The chain recombines TRBV3-1 with TRBJ2-7; 13 bases match TRBD2. The CDR3 region is CASSQALGTSGTISYEQYF. CDR3 coding DNA: TGTGCCAGCAGCCAAGCCCTCGGGACTAGCGGGACCATCTCCTACGAGCAGTACTTC.